The rows below give T cell receptor beta chains drawn from one sample of a study of cytomegalovirus exposure and HLA in healthy donors. Data came from immunoSEQ multiplex PCR; TCRdb stores just in-frame clones and leaves some out. The data hold fewer than 200,000 clones, with roughly 82% observed a single time. Sequences were obtained from PBMCs. Receptors were obtained from a man in his fifties or sixties in good health and CMV-seropositive. The CDR3 runs from the conserved cysteine through the conserved F or W. D genes are given only for firm matches. Rows give clone size only sometimes, using once, few, many, or a class for an expanded clone.

V gene,J gene,D gene,clone size,CDR3 protein,CDR3 DNA
TRBV5-1,TRBJ2-3,TRBD2,.,CASAGTSGGSTDTQYF,TGCGCCAGCGCGGGGACTAGCGGGGGGTCCACAGATACGCAGTATTTT
TRBV6-5,TRBJ2-7,.,.,CASSYRGIDYEQYF,TGTGCCAGCAGTTACAGGGGAATAGACTACGAGCAGTACTTC
TRBV9,TRBJ2-5,.,.,CASSAGVAETQYF,TGTGCCAGCAGCGCGGGGGTAGCTGAGACCCAGTACTTC
TRBV19,TRBJ1-2,.,.,CASTDSHYGYTF,TGTGCCAGTACGGACAGCCACTATGGCTACACCTTC
TRBV7-6,TRBJ1-3,.,.,CASSLGLAGNTIYF,TGTGCCAGCAGCTTAGGGTTAGCCGGAAACACCATATATTTT
TRBV5-8,TRBJ2-1,.,once,CASSLLRQVMSNEQFF,TGTGCCAGCAGCTTGCTTCGTCAGGTGATGAGCAATGAGCAGTTCTTC
TRBV7-9,TRBJ2-3,.,.,CASSLGRASTDTQYF,TGTGCCAGCAGCTTAGGGCGGGCTAGCACAGATACGCAGTATTTT
TRBV29-1,TRBJ2-5,TRBD2,.,CSVVPWGTISGETQYF,TGCAGCGTTGTCCCATGGGGGACTATAAGCGGGGAGACCCAGTACTTC
TRBV7-2,TRBJ1-1,.,.,CASSLGPPRGKNTEAFF,TGTGCCAGCAGCTTGGGTCCGCCCAGGGGAAAGAACACTGAAGCTTTCTTT
TRBV28,TRBJ2-1,.,.,CASRYREEQFF,TGTGCCAGCAGGTACCGGGAGGAGCAGTTCTTC
TRBV29-1,TRBJ2-3,TRBD2,.,CSVGAVAGLSTDTQYF,TGCAGCGTGGGTGCGGTAGCGGGGCTGAGCACAGATACGCAGTATTTT
TRBV11-2,TRBJ2-7,TRBD2,.,CASSPVGLAGGYEQYF,TGTGCCAGCAGCCCCGTCGGACTAGCGGGGGGATACGAGCAGTACTTC
TRBV2,TRBJ2-5,.,.,CASSRGQETQYF,TGTGCCAGCAGTCGGGGGCAAGAGACCCAGTACTTC
TRBV7-2,TRBJ2-1,TRBD2,.,CASSLSSGSSYNEQFF,TGTGCCAGCAGCTTGAGTAGCGGGAGCTCCTACAATGAGCAGTTCTTC
TRBV7-9,TRBJ1-2,.,.,CASSLTGNPYGYTF,TGTGCCAGCAGTCTCACAGGGAATCCCTATGGCTACACCTTC
TRBV7-2,TRBJ2-3,.,.,CASTNNRVGTDTQYF,TGTGCCAGCACCAATAATCGGGTGGGCACAGATACGCAGTATTTT
TRBV5-4,TRBJ2-7,TRBD2,.,CASSASSGLAYEQYF,TGTGCCAGCAGCGCCTCTAGCGGACTAGCCTACGAGCAGTACTTC
TRBV4-1,TRBJ1-4,TRBD1,.,CASSQETATGGFGTNEKLFF,TGCGCCAGCAGCCAAGAGACGGCGACAGGGGGCTTTGGTACTAATGAAAAACTGTTTTTT
TRBV2,TRBJ1-5,TRBD1,.,CASSVGTGVVSNQPQHF,TGTGCCAGCAGTGTAGGGACAGGGGTTGTTAGCAATCAGCCCCAGCATTTT
TRBV7-6,TRBJ1-6,.,once,CASSTQGNALPLHF,TGTGCCAGCAGCACCCAGGGAAATGCGCTACCCCTCCACTTT
TRBV19,TRBJ2-3,.,once,CASTSRGEDTQYF,TGTGCCAGCACCTCCAGGGGGGAAGATACGCAGTATTTT
TRBV6-1,TRBJ2-2,TRBD2,.,CASKRTSGGTGELFF,TGTGCCAGCAAGCGGACTAGCGGGGGCACCGGGGAGCTGTTTTTT
TRBV29-1,TRBJ2-5,.,.,CSVEVGGFQETQYF,TGCAGCGTTGAAGTGGGAGGCTTCCAAGAGACCCAGTACTTC
TRBV13,TRBJ2-3,TRBD2,.,CASSDRLAGGTDTQYF,TGTGCCAGCAGCGATCGACTAGCGGGTGGCACAGATACGCAGTATTTT
TRBV18,TRBJ2-1,TRBD2,once,CASFPGLAVDEQFF,TGTGCCAGCTTCCCAGGGCTAGCGGTCGATGAGCAGTTCTTC
TRBV29-1,TRBJ1-1,TRBD1,.,CSVAPDRGNTEAFF,TGCAGCGTTGCGCCGGACAGGGGGAACACTGAAGCTTTCTTT
TRBV4-3,TRBJ1-3,.,.,CASSQDQRLGGTIYF,TGCGCCAGCAGCCAAGATCAACGGCTAGGAGGCACCATATATTTT
TRBV11-3,TRBJ2-2,.,.,CASSSPRASGELFF,TGTGCCAGCAGCTCCCCGCGGGCATCCGGGGAGCTGTTTTTT
TRBV28,TRBJ1-2,.,.,CASRRQREGGYTF,TGTGCCAGCAGAAGGCAGAGGGAGGGAGGCTACACCTTC
TRBV11-3,TRBJ2-1,TRBD2,few,CASSSPSGGGYNEQFF,TGTGCCAGCAGCTCCCCTAGCGGGGGGGGTTACAATGAGCAGTTCTTC
TRBV5-6,TRBJ1-2,TRBD1,.,CASSSTGGPHGYTF,TGTGCCAGCAGCTCGACAGGGGGCCCCCATGGCTACACCTTC
TRBV29-1,TRBJ2-5,.,once,CSVALGSQETQYF,TGCAGCGTTGCTCTGGGCAGCCAAGAGACCCAGTACTTC
TRBV4-1,TRBJ2-7,.,.,CASSQGPRSGYEQYF,TGCGCCAGCAGCCAAGGGCCCCGAAGCGGCTACGAGCAGTACTTC
TRBV2,TRBJ2-7,TRBD1,.,CASSLLQGYEQYF,TGTGCCAGCAGCTTACTACAGGGGTACGAGCAGTACTTC
TRBV28,TRBJ1-2,TRBD1,.,CASKVPQGYGYTF,TGTGCCAGCAAAGTGCCACAGGGGTATGGCTACACCTTC
TRBV18,TRBJ1-1,.,.,CASSPPRQMNTEAFF,TGTGCCAGCTCACCACCCAGACAGATGAACACTGAAGCTTTCTTT
TRBV6-1,TRBJ1-3,.,few,CASSERPDSAGNTIYF,TGTGCCAGCAGTGAAAGGCCCGACAGCGCAGGAAACACCATATATTTT
TRBV5-1,TRBJ1-2,TRBD1,.,CASSLAIRGPSYGYTF,TGCGCCAGCAGCTTGGCGATAAGGGGGCCTTCCTATGGCTACACCTTC
TRBV7-2,TRBJ2-7,TRBD1,.,CASSLYTGGEQYF,TGTGCCAGCAGCTTGTATACAGGGGGCGAGCAGTACTTC
TRBV15,TRBJ2-1,.,.,CATSRDPGDEQFF,TGTGCCACCAGCAGAGATCCGGGGGATGAGCAGTTCTTC